This TCR beta chain originates from a study of CD8 T cells in Susac syndrome. J lost 4 bases, V lost 3 bases, and 9 bases had no gene match. Per germline, CDR1 KGHDR and CDR2 SFDVKD. The CDR3 has 16 amino acids. The authors carried out high-throughput sequencing of TCR beta. They applied it to CD8+ and CD4+ T cells obtained from blood. RNA in amounts of 0.5 to 1 ug was reverse transcribed with random hexamers. Multiplex immunoSEQ PCR targeted 54 Vbeta and 13 Jbeta TCR beta segments. Via MiXCR, TCRdb re-called the immunoSEQ multiplex PCR reads, giving one row per CDR3 protein. The sample has about 76,000 distinct CDR3 sequences, roughly 90% seen once.

This TCR derives from a human donor with multiple sclerosis. Input material: CD8+ T cells from PBMCs. The rearrangement uses TRBV24-1 and TRBJ2-3; TRBD2 matches 7 bases. CDR3 region: CATSDRSGRDADTQYF. The CDR3 nucleotides read TGTGCCACCAGTGATAGATCGGGGAGGGACGCAGATACGCAGTATTTT.